In its sample, the clone carrying this T cell receptor beta chain was seen once. Its specificity is not known. Combined were second doses at about 4 or about 12 weeks. This CDR3 spans 14 amino acids. Germline V gives CDR1 SNHLY, CDR2 FYNNEI. Trimming removed 6 bases from V and 5 bases from J; junction bases left unmatched: 8. This specimen comes from a study of T cell responses to AZD1222 COVID-19 vaccine. The study, taken as a whole, reports: Nearly half of unique spike-specific TCRs reportedly avoided B.1.351 and B.1.1.7 mutated regions. It should be noted that donors were predominantly white British and more often female, and clonal diversity was possibly underestimated. Spike-spanning, vaccine-associated CD4 TCRs were dominant at 160-218 and 743-854.

Generated by immunoSEQ multiplex PCR, the TCRdb table keeps only in-frame clones and is missing some. The sample lists 90,000 to 150,000 clones; about 85% were seen once. The origin of this receptor is an adult who received the AZD1222 COVID-19 vaccine. This rearrangement joins TRBV2 to TRBJ1-2; 8 bases align to TRBD1. The sample here was peripheral blood, taken 28 days after the second AZD1222 dose. The CDR3 DNA follows: TGTGCCAGCAGCGCAGGGGGCGTGGGGTATGGCTACACCTTC. It encodes CASSAGGVGYGYTF.